This paragraph reports one T cell receptor beta chain. The sample originates from a study of OX40 agonist ivuxolimab in advanced cancers. Study in general: Two cutaneous melanoma patients and one hepatocellular carcinoma patient, three in all, had partial responses.

Sequenced by immunoSEQ multiplex PCR; TCRdb stores in-frame clones only, minus some. The sample lists 43,000 or so clones; about 83% were seen once. The sequencing here drew on CD4+ or CD8+ T cells sorted from blood, taken in a trial of the OX40 agonist ivuxolimab. This TCR was recovered from an adult with an advanced solid tumor such as melanoma, head and neck, liver or kidney cancer.

The CDR3 here is CASSPFSARDAYNEQFF. The CDR3 nucleotides read TGTGCCAGCAGCCCCTTTTCAGCCCGCGACGCCTACAATGAGCAGTTCTTC. The gene calls are TRBV27 and TRBJ2-1, with no clear D. Trimming stripped 6 bases from V and 2 bases from J, with 20 bases between. Germline-derived CDR1 and CDR2 are MNHEY and SMNVEV (reference sequence). The CDR3 is 17 residues long.